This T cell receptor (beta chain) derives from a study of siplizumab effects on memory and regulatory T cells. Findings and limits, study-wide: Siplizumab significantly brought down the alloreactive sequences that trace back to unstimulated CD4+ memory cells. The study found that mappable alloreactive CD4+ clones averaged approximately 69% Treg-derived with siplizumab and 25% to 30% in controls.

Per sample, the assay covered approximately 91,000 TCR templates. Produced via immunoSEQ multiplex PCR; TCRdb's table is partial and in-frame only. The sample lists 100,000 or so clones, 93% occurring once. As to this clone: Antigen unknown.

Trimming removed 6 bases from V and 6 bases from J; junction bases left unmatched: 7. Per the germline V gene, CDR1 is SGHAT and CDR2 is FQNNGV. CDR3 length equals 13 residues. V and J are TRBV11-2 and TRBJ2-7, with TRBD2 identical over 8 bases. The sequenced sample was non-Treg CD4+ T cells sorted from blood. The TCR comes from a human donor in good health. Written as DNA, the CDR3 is TGTGCCAGCAGATCCCCGGGGGGGCGCGAGCAGTACTTC. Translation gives CASRSPGGREQYF.